One T cell receptor beta chain is described in this entry. There is no known antigen for this receptor. Base quality data are lacking; no much larger clone is found one base away. The library was generated by the immunoSEQ multiplex PCR assay. For most patients, genomic DNA was isolated with the Qiagen DNeasy Blood and Tissue Kit and sent frozen to Adaptive Biotechnologies for TCR sequencing. For most patients, genomic DNA was subjected to high-throughput TCR-beta CDR3 sequencing by Adaptive Biotechnologies. The paper's data handling went like this. TCR sequencing data for 15 to 20 patients were retrieved from Adaptive's ImmunoSEQ software; a few other patients were processed with MiXCR and VDJtools. CD4 versus CD8 sorting errors were corrected by removing sequences found in both subsets at a frequency ratio below 5:1. CDR3 nucleotide sequences shared by donor and recipient were removed because the origin of these sequences could not be assigned. To be classed as alloreactive, a clone needed at least 2-fold expansion over unstimulated cells and a minimum CFSE-low frequency of 0.002% (template counts) or 0.001% (read counts). Clones were considered mappable if detected in sequenced pre-transplant spleen, lymph node, or MLR CFSE-low populations of the donor or recipient. Cumulative frequency of alloreactive clones was calculated as a percentage of all sequences weighted by copy number. What TCRdb holds here is the immuneACCESS table cut down to in-frame rearrangements. Part of the clones is not present; checked against another copy, under half of the missing clones reflect an unresolved V gene, and the others are unexplained. V, J and clone size are taken as reported in that table, and D and trimming were inferred from the DNA itself. The sample table lists 90,000 to 150,000 clones, over 80% of them with a count of one. More than 0.095% of the sample belongs to the ten largest clones.

These data originate in a study of graft-versus-host responses after intestinal transplantation (dated by TCRdb to the early 2020s). In terms of the full investigation: Recipients received multivisceral, liver-intestinal, or isolated intestinal transplants. A peak of at least 4% donor T cells among recipient peripheral blood mononuclear cells was the definition used for donor T cell macrochimerism. Bulk TCR-beta CDR3 sequencing was used to track graft-versus-host and host-versus-graft alloreactive T cell clones in the graft, circulation and bone marrow after intestinal transplantation. Rather than going through the commercial service, samples from three later patients were sequenced in-house on an Illumina MiSeq and processed with MiXCR. To identify alloreactive clones, pre-transplant mixed lymphocyte reaction products were sequenced and then compared with unstimulated pre-transplant donor and recipient T cells. The cohort enrolled 20 to 30 intestinal transplant recipients, one of whom was a retransplant, and a few patients without pretransplant specimens were excluded. All recipients received anti-thymocyte globulin induction followed by maintenance tacrolimus and steroids for approximately 3 years. Results the study describes overall, beyond this receptor: Early after transplant, peak levels of circulating GvH clones were found to be associated with declines in HvG clones. Conclusions were limited by the relatively low number and heterogeneity of intestinal transplant patients. Patients with donor T cell macrochimerism had high GvH to HvG T cell clonal ratios in their allografts. GvH clones were found in recipient bone marrow, and some of the GvH clones appeared earlier in ileal mucosa or blood, which is consistent with an intestinal mucosal origin.

The sample's time point, from its label and the paper: cells obtained before transplantation from donor or recipient. CD3+CD4+ and CD3+CD8+ populations were FACS-sorted from unstimulated pre-transplant donor and recipient cells taken from spleen or lymph nodes. This specimen consisted of unstimulated CD4+ T cells sorted from spleen or lymph node cells, obtained before intestinal transplant. This clonotype was obtained from a human donor who received an intestinal transplant.

The CDR3 sequence is CASSLYPSGSSYNEQFF. The DNA is as follows: TGTGCCAGCAGCTTATATCCAAGCGGGAGTTCCTACAATGAGCAGTTCTTC. The V and J segments used are TRBV11-2 and TRBJ2-1; 8 of the junction bases match TRBD2. Trimming removed 2 bases from V and 1 base from J; the gene matches leave 7 bases unexplained. The CDR3 runs 17 residues from the cysteine to the phenylalanine. Kept here is only the CDR3 DNA, which spans 51 bases and is read in frame from base 1. Via the germline V gene, CDR1 is SGHAT and CDR2 FQNNGV.